These 25 T cell receptor beta chains originate from one sample sequenced in a study of blood T cells in healthy people across ages. PCR was performed a second time for about 7 to 12 cycles using a sample-barcoded 5' primer and a J-beta primer mix. TCRdb fed the 5' RACE reads into MiXCR, producing one record per CDR3 protein. The sample lists roughly 1,800,000 distinct CDR3 sequences, around 50% occurring once. Sequences were obtained from blood. These receptors all stem from a woman aged 40-49 years in good health.

This clonotype occurred a few times. The chain uses TRBV7-9 and TRBJ2-5; D ambiguous. The V end was cut by 1 base, the J end by 1 base, with 10 bases between. The germline V gene has CDR1 SEHNR and CDR2 FQNEAQ (reference sequence). The CDR3 contains 15 residues. CDR3 protein: CASSLVRPTQETQYF. DNA for the CDR3: TGTGCCAGCAGCTTAGTGCGGCCAACCCAAGAGACCCAGTACTTC.

The chain employs TRBV6-2 or TRBV6-3 and TRBJ2-1, with 11 bases aligning to TRBD1. The V gene end was trimmed by 0 bases and the J gene end by 8 bases; junction bases not matched to a gene: 15. Germline values: CDR1 MNHEY, CDR2 SVGEGT. The CDR3 spans 19 residues. CDR3 in amino acids: CASSYSIAPGTGGGYEQFF. The CDR3 DNA is TGTGCCAGCAGTTACTCGATAGCCCCAGGGACAGGGGGGGGCTATGAGCAGTTCTTC.

The CDR3 sequence: CSVEVGTITDTQYF. CDR3 DNA sequence: TGCAGCGTTGAAGTCGGGACTATCACAGATACGCAGTATTTT. This chain links TRBV29-1 with TRBJ2-3; 7 positions agree with TRBD2. Germline assignment: CDR1 SQVTM and CDR2 ANQGSEA. After removal of 1 base from V and 2 bases from J, the junction contained 3 bases not matched to a gene. The CDR3 is 14 residues long.

The V gene is TRBV20-1, the J gene TRBJ1-5, with D hard to call. Trimming left V 3 bases short and J 7 bases short, with 19 bases between. CDR1 is DFQATT and CDR2 is SNEGSKA in the germline V gene (reference sequence). The CDR3 length is 15 residues. CDR3 region: CSARDGHNSGQPQHF. In DNA form, the CDR3 reads TGCAGTGCTAGGGACGGCCATAATTCGGGCCAGCCCCAGCATTTT.

The sample holds a few counts of this clonotype. The chain has TRBV7-2 and TRBJ2-5; the D is unclear. Trimming removed 5 bases at V and 5 bases at J, with 15 bases between. Germline CDR1 reads SGHTA; CDR2 reads FQGNSA. This CDR3 is built from 14 residues. CDR3 protein: CASSGWTDQETQYF. Written as DNA, the CDR3 is TGTGCCAGCAGCGGTTGGACGGATCAGGAGACCCAGTACTTC.

In this sample, this clonotype turned up a few times. The CDR3 region has the DNA TGTGCCAGCAGTGAACATTCCCTTTTAAGCACAGATACGCAGTATTTT. Residues: CASSEHSLLSTDTQYF. The genes are TRBV6-4 and TRBJ2-3, with no clear D. The CDR3 runs 16 residues. Germline V CDR1 and CDR2: MRHNA, SNTAGT. Trimming shortened V by 3 bases and J by 0 bases, and 13 bases separated the two germline ends.

The genes are TRBV29-1 and TRBJ2-2; 7 nucleotides align to TRBD1. The CDR3 has 13 residues. Germline-derived CDR1 and CDR2 are SQVTM and ANQGSEA. J gave up 2 bases and V 5 bases, and 2 bases lay outside the gene matches. The DNA of the CDR3 is TGCAGCGTTTACAGGGGCAACACCGGGGAGCTGTTTTTT. Translated, it gives CSVYRGNTGELFF.

The chain uses TRBV27 and TRBJ1-5; 8 nucleotides line up with TRBD1. CDR1 and CDR2 (germline): MNHEY, SMNVEV (reference sequence). The length of the CDR3 is 15 residues. J lost 7 bases, V lost 3 bases, and 8 bases had no gene match. Here the CDR3 reads CASSLPDRGHQPQHF. The CDR3 DNA follows: TGTGCCAGCAGTTTGCCCGACAGGGGTCACCAGCCCCAGCATTTT.

The chain has TRBV6-6 and TRBJ2-2; the D is unclear. V was shortened by 4 bases and J by 6 bases, with 12 bases between the two germline ends. CDR1 MNHNY and CDR2 SVGAGI come from the germline V gene (reference sequence). This CDR3 spans 14 amino acids. CDR3 in DNA: TGTGCCAGCAGTTTCCCCGTAGCCGCCGGGGAGCTGTTTTTT. Its protein is CASSFPVAAGELFF.

The V call is TRBV13, the J call TRBJ2-1; D is unclear. Germline loops: CDR1 PRHDT, CDR2 FYEKMQ (reference sequence). The ends were cut back, 1 base at V and 8 bases at J, with 6 bases in the middle. This CDR3 has 12 amino acids. CDR3 in amino acids: CASSLVGHEQFF. The DNA of the CDR3 is TGTGCCAGCAGCTTAGTAGGGCATGAGCAGTTCTTC.

The chain recombines TRBV6-6 with TRBJ2-3; D is undetermined. In germline, CDR1 is MNHNY, CDR2 SVGAGI (reference sequence). V was cut by 8 bases and J by 1 base, with 10 bases left in between. The CDR3 runs 13 residues. The CDR3 protein is CASDPRGTDTQYF. The CDR3, as DNA: TGTGCCAGCGACCCTCGTGGCACAGATACGCAGTATTTT.

This chain joins TRBV5-6 and TRBJ2-5, with D perhaps TRBD2 (5 bases). Germline assignment: CDR1 SGHDT and CDR2 YYEEEE. Trimming pared 5 bases from V and 4 bases from J, leaving 12 bases between. The CDR3 totals 13 residues. The CDR3 region is CASRSGVGETQYF. CDR3 sequence (DNA): TGTGCCAGCAGATCCGGGGTGGGAGAGACCCAGTACTTC.

This CDR3 reads CASSSGPTSDEQFF. CDR3 coding DNA: TGTGCCAGCAGTTCGGGCCCTACTAGCGACGAGCAGTTCTTC. The V call is TRBV7-8, the J call TRBJ2-1, with 7 bases identical to TRBD2. The CDR3 totals 14 residues. In germline, CDR1 is SGHVS, CDR2 FQNEAQ. J lost 10 bases, V lost 6 bases, and 12 bases had no gene match. The full variable domain, completed using reference TRBV7-8 and TRBJ2-1, is GAGVSQSPRYKVAKRGQDVALRCDPISGHVSLFWYQQALGQGPEFLTYFQNEAQLDKSGLPSDRFFAERPEGSVSTLKIQRTQQEDSAVYLCASSSGPTSDEQFFGPGTRLTVL.

The rearrangement uses TRBV28 and TRBJ1-2; D ambiguous. This CDR3 contains 14 residues. Trimming took off 6 bases at V and 8 bases at J, with 19 bases between the two ends. CDR1 MDHEN and CDR2 SYDVKM come from the germline V gene. The CDR3, as DNA: TGTGCCAGCAGGGTAGGCGGGGAGCAGCGCGGCTACACCTTC. Translating it yields CASRVGGEQRGYTF.

This sequence joins TRBV4-3 and TRBJ1-2; D gene unclear. CDR1 LGHNA and CDR2 YSLEER come from the germline V gene. The CDR3 is 14 amino acids. V shed 0 bases and J shed 10 bases, with 15 bases lying between them. CDR3 in DNA: TGCGCCAGCAGCCAAGATCCGGGCTATCGGGACTACACCTTC. Its translation: CASSQDPGYRDYTF.

The chain recombines TRBV7-9 with TRBJ2-7, with 10 bases lining up with TRBD2. The DNA end is more similar to TRBJ2-5, so the J call may be wrong. Germline CDR1 is SEHNR and CDR2 is FQNEAQ (reference sequence). This CDR3 contains 15 residues. The CDR3 nucleotides read TGTGCCAGCAGCTCAACTAGCGGGGCTAGAGAGACCCAGTACTTC. Translation gives CASSSTSGARETQYF.

This chain joins TRBV9 and TRBJ2-3; 10 positions match TRBD2. The CDR3 length is 18 residues. Trimming removed 4 bases from V and 1 base from J; junction bases left unmatched: 12. Germline CDR1 and CDR2: SGDLS and YYNGEE. The DNA of the CDR3 is TGTGCCAGCAGCTCCCCCCTACAAGCGGGGGGGCGCACAGATACGCAGTATTTT. Protein: CASSSPLQAGGRTDTQYF.

This clonotype was counted between two and nine times. The chain carries TRBV7-2 and TRBJ2-3; no clear D. Germline V lookup: CDR1 SGHTA, CDR2 FQGNSA. The CDR3 extends over 13 amino acids. V lost 4 bases and J 2 bases, leaving 7 bases between the germline ends. This CDR3 reads CASSSHLTDTQYF. The CDR3 DNA follows: TGTGCCAGCAGCTCCCACCTCACAGATACGCAGTATTTT.

The chain is built from TRBV20-1 and TRBJ1-5; no definite D call. CDR3 length equals 16 residues. Trimming left V 0 bases short and J 5 bases short, with 17 bases between. Germline CDR1 is DFQATT and CDR2 is SNEGSKA (reference sequence). The CDR3 DNA sequence: TGCAGTGCTAGAGATGGAGGGTTGCGGGTCGATCAGCCCCAGCATTTT. Residues: CSARDGGLRVDQPQHF.

V gene TRBV6-5 combines with J gene TRBJ2-7; TRBD2 agrees at 8 bases. The CDR3 is 13 amino acids. Germline-derived CDR1 and CDR2 are MNHEY and SVGAGI. Trimming removed 7 bases from V and 7 bases from J; junction bases left unmatched: 9. The CDR3 protein is CASKAGGRDEQYF. The CDR3 DNA reads as TGTGCCAGCAAGGCGGGGGGCCGAGATGAGCAGTACTTC.

This clonotype was recorded a few times. This sequence joins TRBV12-3 or TRBV12-4 and TRBJ1-4; 8 positions agree with TRBD1. The CDR3 has 16 residues. Trimming removed 6 bases from V and 5 bases from J; junction bases left unmatched: 11. The CDR3 loop reads CASRPGTGGSNEKLFF. In DNA form, the CDR3 reads TGTGCCAGCAGGCCCGGGACAGGAGGGTCCAATGAAAAACTGTTTTTT.

V gene TRBV5-1 combines with J gene TRBJ2-7; D might be TRBD2 (5 bases). The CDR3 loop spans 13 amino acids. The germline V and J ends were trimmed by 6 bases and 6 bases, with 16 bases remaining between them. Germline V gives CDR1 SGHRS, CDR2 YFSETQ. This CDR3 is CASNLNDRGEQYF. The CDR3 DNA follows: TGCGCCAGCAACCTTAATGACCGGGGCGAGCAGTACTTC.

This sequence joins TRBV6-2 or TRBV6-3 and TRBJ2-1; no clear D. Per the germline V gene, CDR1 is MNHEY and CDR2 is SVGEGT. The CDR3 spans 11 residues. Trimming cost V 6 bases and J 9 bases, with 9 bases left between them. CDR3 sequence (DNA): TGTGCCAGCAGCAGAAATACTGAGCAGTTCTTC. This gives the protein CASSRNTEQFF.

This clonotype occurred a few times. A much larger clone lies one base from this, so it may be a read error. This chain connects TRBV9 to TRBJ2-5, with D maybe TRBD1 (6 bases). Trimming took 3 bases from V and 1 from J, leaving 7 bases between them. This CDR3 has 13 residues. CDR1 and CDR2 from the germline V gene are SGDLS and YYNGEE. CDR3 sequence reads: CASSGDTQETQYF. As DNA, the CDR3 is TGTGCCAGCAGCGGGGACACCCAAGAGACCCAGTACTTC.

Written as DNA, the CDR3 is TGTGCCAGCAGTGGGACTAGCGACCTCTACAATGAGCAGTTCTTC. Translation: CASSGTSDLYNEQFF. V and J are TRBV14 and TRBJ2-1; 10 positions agree with TRBD2. Germline trimming cut 6 bases from V and 3 bases from J; bases unmatched to any gene: 5. The CDR3 is made up of 15 amino acids. CDR1 and CDR2 (germline): SGHDN, FVKESK.